The 4 T cell receptor beta chains reported below all come from one sample, sequenced in a study of blood T cell repertoires in COVID-19. This table comes from immunoSEQ multiplex PCR, and its TCRdb copy is limited to in-frame clones, with some not included. The table includes some 250,000 clones, 80% to 90% detected once. Specimen: PBMCs or T cells enriched from blood (not recorded which). The origin of the receptors is a woman aged 50 to 65 who had recovered from COVID-19.

The chain recombines TRBV6-5 with TRBJ1-1; TRBD1 is a possible D gene (5 bases). The V end was cut by 6 bases, the J end by 3 bases, with 11 bases between. The CDR3 spans 13 residues. Looked up from germline, CDR1 is MNHEY and CDR2 is SVGAGI. In DNA, the CDR3 is TGTGCCAGCAGACCCTGGGGGGACACTGAAGCTTTCTTT. This gives the protein CASRPWGDTEAFF.

The genes are TRBV7-7 and TRBJ2-3; 7 bases are shared with TRBD2. CDR3 size: 12 residues. From germline, CDR1 is SSHAT and CDR2 FNYEAQ (reference sequence). CDR3 amino acids: CAAAGDPDTQYF. In nucleotides, the CDR3 is TGTGCTGCGGCGGGAGACCCAGATACGCAGTATTTT.

This chain connects TRBV19 to TRBJ2-5, with 7 bases identical to TRBD2. This CDR3 has 15 residues. J lost 4 bases, V lost 5 bases, and 10 bases had no gene match. Germline loops: CDR1 LNHDA, CDR2 SQIVND (reference sequence). CDR3 bases: TGTGCCAGTAGTCCGCACAGCGGGGTTTCAGAGACCCAGTACTTC. Its protein product is CASSPHSGVSETQYF.

This sequence joins TRBV19 and TRBJ2-5, with D perhaps matching TRBD2 (6 bases). V was shortened by 10 bases and J by 0 bases, with 9 bases between the two germline ends. Germline values: CDR1 LNHDA, CDR2 SQIVND (reference sequence). This CDR3 has 12 residues. DNA for the CDR3: TGTGCCAAACCGGGGGACCAAGAGACCCAGTACTTC. Translating gives CAKPGDQETQYF. Full variable domain (missing parts from reference TRBV19 and TRBJ2-5): DGGITQSPKYLFRKEGQNVTLSCEQNLNHDAMYWYRQDPGQGLRLIYYSQIVNDFQKGDIAEGYSVSREKKESFPLTVTSAQKNPTAFYLCAKPGDQETQYFGPGTRLLVL.